The 16 T cell receptor beta chains below come from one sample, sequenced in a study of PD-1 blockade in classical Hodgkin lymphoma. As for time point: cycle 4 day 1 (C4D1), after 6 weeks of nivolumab. All the patients suffered relapse after autologous stem cell transplantation, and brentuximab vedotin exposure differed. Using immunoSEQ multiplex PCR, the repertoire was profiled, and TCRdb retains in-frame clones only, with some absent. The table lists some 86,000 clones, just over 90% of them singletons. The sample was peripheral blood mononuclear cells (PBMCs), taken before the fourth cycle of nivolumab. Every receptor here comes from a human donor with classical Hodgkin lymphoma.

The chain carries TRBV4-2 and TRBJ2-1, with D unresolved. Trimming stripped 8 bases from V and 6 bases from J, with 8 bases between. This CDR3 is 11 amino acids long. Germline-derived CDR1 and CDR2 are LGHNA and YNFKEQ. CDR3 DNA: TGTGCCAGCGGGCTGGGCAATGAGCAGTTCTTC. Its translation is CASGLGNEQFF.

This chain connects TRBV5-4 to TRBJ2-2; TRBD1 or TRBD2 may be the D gene (6 bases each). This CDR3 contains 15 residues. V lost 0 bases, J lost 4 bases, and 10 bases lay in between. Germline V gives CDR1 SGHNT, CDR2 YYREEE (reference sequence). The CDR3 DNA reads TGTGCCAGCAGCTTGGAGGGGGGCGGCACCGGGGAGCTGTTTTTT. Translating gives CASSLEGGGTGELFF.

This chain connects TRBV7-9 to TRBJ2-3; 12 bases match TRBD2. Germline-derived CDR1 and CDR2 are SEHNR and FQNEAQ (reference sequence). Trimming cost V 5 bases and J 0 bases; bases outside gene matches: 12. The CDR3 is made up of 19 amino acids. The CDR3 region is CASSTKRTSGESSTDTQYF. The CDR3 bases are TGTGCCAGCAGCACCAAACGGACTAGCGGGGAATCTAGCACAGATACGCAGTATTTT.

The rearrangement uses TRBV29-1 and TRBJ2-1, with D unclear. Trimming took 2 bases from V and 2 from J, leaving 10 bases between them. The CDR3 has 14 residues. Germline lookup yields CDR1 SQVTM and CDR2 ANQGSEA. CDR3 in amino acids: CSVEIGIAYNEQFF. Here the CDR3 DNA reads TGCAGCGTTGAAATAGGGATCGCCTACAATGAGCAGTTCTTC.

This sequence joins TRBV5-1 and TRBJ1-1, with unresolved D. Trimming took off 0 bases at V and 4 bases at J, with 13 bases between the two ends. The CDR3 sequence is 15 residues long. Germline V CDR1 and CDR2: SGHRS, YFSETQ. The CDR3 sequence: CASSLAVPMGTEAFF. CDR3 nucleotide sequence: TGCGCCAGCAGCTTGGCCGTTCCAATGGGCACTGAAGCTTTCTTT.

This chain connects TRBV6-5 to TRBJ2-5, with D possibly matching TRBD2 (5 bases). Germline CDR1 reads MNHEY; CDR2 reads SVGAGI. CDR3 size: 14 residues. V was shortened by 0 bases and J by 9 bases, with 14 bases between the two germline ends. The CDR3 region has the DNA TGTGCCAGCAGTTACTCGGCCAGCTCCGGGGCCCAGTACTTC. Amino acids: CASSYSASSGAQYF.

The chain uses TRBV6-1 and TRBJ1-5; D might be TRBD1 (6 bases). Germline CDR1 reads MNHNS; CDR2 reads SASEGT. The V and J ends lost 6 bases and 4 bases respectively, with 16 bases between them. This CDR3 is 15 amino acids long. The CDR3 coding sequence is TGTGCCAGCAGCGCGTTACAGGGTCCTAATCAGCCCCAGCATTTT. Translated, it gives CASSALQGPNQPQHF.

V usage is TRBV10-3 and J usage is TRBJ1-2; D unclear. Trimming took 0 bases from V and 4 from J, leaving 9 bases between them. Germline V gives CDR1 ENHRY, CDR2 SYGVKD. This CDR3 region has 14 residues. The CDR3 protein is CAISESDGLYGYTF. The CDR3 bases are TGTGCCATCAGTGAGTCGGACGGCCTCTATGGCTACACCTTC.

The chain uses TRBV29-1 and TRBJ2-7; TRBD2 matches 8 bases. The CDR3 runs to 13 residues. Per germline, CDR1 SQVTM and CDR2 ANQGSEA. The ends lost 8 bases at V and 4 bases at J; junction bases unmatched: 10. CDR3 bases: TGCAGCTATCGGCGGGGGGCACAGTACGAGCAGTACTTC. Its protein product is CSYRRGAQYEQYF.

The V gene is TRBV2, the J gene TRBJ2-7, with 7 bases identical to TRBD2. V trimming: 3 bases; J trimming: 11 bases; junction bases outside the gene matches: 10. The CDR3 spans 13 residues. Germline V gene data show CDR1 as SNHLY and CDR2 as FYNNEI. CDR3 residues: CASSDRGVEMEYF. The DNA for the CDR3 is TGTGCCAGCAGTGATCGGGGGGTTGAAATGGAGTACTTC.

The V gene is TRBV7-2, the J gene TRBJ1-1; no clear D gene. Germline values: CDR1 SGHTA, CDR2 FQGNSA. The V gene lost 6 bases and the J gene lost 5 bases, with 13 bases spanning the gap. The CDR3 covers 13 residues. This CDR3 is CASRPMPGTEAFF. The CDR3, as DNA: TGTGCCAGCAGACCTATGCCTGGAACTGAAGCTTTCTTT.

The chain is built from TRBV9 and TRBJ2-5; D is unclear. Germline V lookup: CDR1 SGDLS, CDR2 YYNGEE. Trimming removed 2 bases from V and 0 bases from J, with 8 bases in between. The CDR3 totals 14 residues. CDR3 protein: CASSVEPYQETQYF. The DNA for the CDR3 is TGTGCCAGCAGCGTGGAGCCCTACCAAGAGACCCAGTACTTC.

This clone has more than one count but fewer than ten. V is TRBV19 and J is TRBJ1-2; no definite D call. V lost 3 bases and J lost 6, with 14 bases in between. The CDR3 is 14 amino acids. The germline V gene encodes CDR1 LNHDA and CDR2 SQIVND (reference sequence). The CDR3 coding sequence is TGTGCCAGTAGTATGCTAGTCAGGAGAGATGGCTACACCTTC. Protein product: CASSMLVRRDGYTF. The variable domain in full, completed from reference TRBV19 and TRBJ1-2, reads DGGITQSPKYLFRKEGQNVTLSCEQNLNHDAMYWYRQDPGQGLRLIYYSQIVNDFQKGDIAEGYSVSREKKESFPLTVTSAQKNPTAFYLCASSMLVRRDGYTFGSGTRLTVV.

The chain recombines TRBV27 with TRBJ2-5, with 13 bases aligning to TRBD2. V was pared by 4 bases and J by 2 bases, with 10 bases of the junction left unmatched. CDR1 and CDR2 from the germline V gene are MNHEY and SMNVEV (reference sequence). The CDR3 totals 18 residues. The DNA of the CDR3 is TGTGCCAGCAGTTCAATATGGACTAGCGGGGGCCCACAAGAGACCCAGTACTTC. Translating gives CASSSIWTSGGPQETQYF.

The rearrangement joins TRBV6-1 to TRBJ2-1, with 8 bases aligning to TRBD1. This CDR3 is built from 15 residues. Germline V gene data show CDR1 as MNHNS and CDR2 as SASEGT. With V trimmed by 7 bases and J by 0 bases, 5 bases remained unmatched. The CDR3 sequence is CASKMDRDSYNEQFF. In DNA form, the CDR3 reads TGTGCCAGCAAGATGGACAGGGACTCCTACAATGAGCAGTTCTTC.

The V gene is TRBV29-1, the J gene TRBJ2-5; a weak D match, TRBD1 (5 bases). Germline V gene data show CDR1 as SQVTM and CDR2 as ANQGSEA. CDR3 length: 11 amino acids. The V end was cut by 4 bases, the J end by 5 bases, with 8 bases between. The CDR3 reads CSVVPGETQYF. CDR3 nucleotide sequence: TGCAGCGTTGTGCCAGGGGAGACCCAGTACTTC.